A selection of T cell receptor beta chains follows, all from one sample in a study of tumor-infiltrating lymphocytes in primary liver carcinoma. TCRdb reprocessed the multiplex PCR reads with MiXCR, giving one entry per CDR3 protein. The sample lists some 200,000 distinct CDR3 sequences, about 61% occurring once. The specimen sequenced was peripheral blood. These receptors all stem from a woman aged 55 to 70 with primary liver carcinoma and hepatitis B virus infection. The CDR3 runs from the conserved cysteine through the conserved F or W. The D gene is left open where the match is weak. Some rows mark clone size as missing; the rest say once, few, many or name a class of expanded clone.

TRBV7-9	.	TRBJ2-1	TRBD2	TGTGCCAGCAGCTGGACTAGCGGGAGGGCCAATGAGCAGTTCTTC	CASSWTSGRANEQFF
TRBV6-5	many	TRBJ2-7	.	TGTGCCAGCAGACCTACAGGATCGGGGTCCTACGAGCAGTACTTC	CASRPTGSGSYEQYF
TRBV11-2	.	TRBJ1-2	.	TGCGACAGCAGCTTAGCTGGGGTCTATGGCTACACCTTC	CDSSLAGVYGYTF
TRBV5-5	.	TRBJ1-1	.	TGTGCCAGCAGCTTTTTCAGAGACGCTGAAGCTTTCTTT	CASSFFRDAEAFF
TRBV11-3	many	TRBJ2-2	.	TGTGCCAGCAGCCCCCCAACCGGGGAGCTGTTTTTT	CASSPPTGELFF
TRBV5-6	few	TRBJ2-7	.	TGTGCCAGCAGCCTGACAGAGCCCTACGAGCAGTACTTC	CASSLTEPYEQYF
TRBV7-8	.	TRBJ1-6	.	TGTGCCAGCAGCTTCGGGGAAGCTGATTCACCCCTCCACTTT	CASSFGEADSPLHF
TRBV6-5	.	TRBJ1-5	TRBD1	TGTGCCAGTAGTTATCGGGACAGTATTCGTGATCAGCTCCAGCATTTT	CASSYRDSIRDQLQHF
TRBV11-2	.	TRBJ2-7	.	TGTGCAGGCAGCTTAGGAGTCAGGGGCTACGAGCAGTACTTC	CAGSLGVRGYEQYF
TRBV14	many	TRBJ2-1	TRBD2	TGTGCCAGCAGCCCACTTACTAGCGGGAGTTTTTCTGAGCAGTTCTTC	CASSPLTSGSFSEQFF
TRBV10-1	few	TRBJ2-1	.	TGCGCCAGCAGTGGCAGCTCCTACGATGAGCAGTTCTTC	CASSGSSYDEQFF
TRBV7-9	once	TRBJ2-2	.	TGTGCCAGCATCTCACGTGAGGGGCAGAACACCGGGGAGCTGTTTTTT	CASISREGQNTGELFF
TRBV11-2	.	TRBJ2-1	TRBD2	TGTGCCAGCAGCTTATGTCCGGGACTAGCGGGACAGTTCTTC	CASSLCPGLAGQFF
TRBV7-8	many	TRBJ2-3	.	TGTGCCAGCAGCTTAGGTGGAGTGGAGGATACGCAGTATTTT	CASSLGGVEDTQYF
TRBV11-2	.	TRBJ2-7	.	TGTGCCAGCAGCTCTAACTGCAGGGTCCCCGAGCAGCACTTC	CASSSNCRVPEQHF
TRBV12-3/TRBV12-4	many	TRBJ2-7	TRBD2	TGTGCCAGCGCGGCTAGCGGGATCGACGGGTACGAGCAGTACTTC	CASAASGIDGYEQYF
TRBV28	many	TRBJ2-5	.	TGTGCCAGCAGTTTAAGCGGCAAAGAGACCCAGTACTTC	CASSLSGKETQYF
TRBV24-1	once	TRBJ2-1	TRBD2	TGTGCCACCAGTGATTTTATGGGGATCGGGAGGGATGAGCAGTTCTTC	CATSDFMGIGRDEQFF
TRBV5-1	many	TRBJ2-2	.	TGCGCCAGCAGCCGGACGTTCACCGGGGAGCTGTTTTTT	CASSRTFTGELFF
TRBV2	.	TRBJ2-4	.	TGTGCCAGCAGTTACGAACAGGGCATTCAGTACTTC	CASSYEQGIQYF
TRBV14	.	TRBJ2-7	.	TGTGCCAGGAGCCCTGGGCTTAAACCCTACGAGCAGTACTTC	CARSPGLKPYEQYF
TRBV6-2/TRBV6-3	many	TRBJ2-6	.	TGTGCCAGCAGCACCTGGATGGGCTCTGGGGCCAACGTCCTGACTTTC	CASSTWMGSGANVLTF
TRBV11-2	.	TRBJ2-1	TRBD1	TGTGCCAGCAGATCACTCCGGACAGGTTCTACGAAGGACAATGAGCAGTTCTTC	CASRSLRTGSTKDNEQFF
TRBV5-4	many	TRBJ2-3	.	TGTGCCAGCAGCTTTGAGGGGGGTAGCACAGATACGCAGTATTTT	CASSFEGGSTDTQYF
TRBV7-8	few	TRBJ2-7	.	TGTGCCAGCAGCTTAATTATAAACACCTACGAGCAGTACTTC	CASSLIINTYEQYF
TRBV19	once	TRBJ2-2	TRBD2	TGTGCCAGTACTAAGGGACTAGCGGGGCCGGCGAACACCGGGGAGCTGTTTTTT	CASTKGLAGPANTGELFF
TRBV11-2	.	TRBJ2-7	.	TGTGCCAGCAGCTTGACCAATGTGGCCTACGAGCAGTACTTC	CASSLTNVAYEQYF
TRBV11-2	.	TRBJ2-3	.	TGTGCCTGCTGCTTAGGGGGACTAACGTTCACGTCAGATACGCAGTATTTT	CACCLGGLTFTSDTQYF
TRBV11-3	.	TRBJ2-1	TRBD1	TGTGCCAGCAGCTTAGACGGACAGGGGACGGTTAGTGGGCAGTTCTTC	CASSLDGQGTVSGQFF
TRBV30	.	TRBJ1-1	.	TGTGCCTGGAGGGTGGGGGCGATAACCACTGAAGCTTTCTTT	CAWRVGAITTEAFF
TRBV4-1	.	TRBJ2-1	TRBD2	TGCGCCAGCAGCCAAAGGCATGGAGGGCTAGCGGGAGACAATGAGCAGTTCTTC	CASSQRHGGLAGDNEQFF
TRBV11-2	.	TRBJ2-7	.	TGTGCCAACAGGCAAACCGGCGAGCAGTACTTC	CANRQTGEQYF
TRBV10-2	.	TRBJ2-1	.	TGCGCCAGCAGCCGGACTACCCCAATCAATGAGCAGTTCTTC	CASSRTTPINEQFF
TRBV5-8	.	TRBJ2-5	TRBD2	TGTGCCAGCAGCTACGGACCCGAACTAGCGGGAGGTGCAGAGACCCAGTACTTC	CASSYGPELAGGAETQYF
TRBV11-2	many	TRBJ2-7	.	TGTGCCAGCAGCTTGTCTCCTATACTTTACGAGCAGTACTTC	CASSLSPILYEQYF
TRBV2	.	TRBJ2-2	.	TGTGCCAGCAGAGAACTCTTACTAGATACTGGGGAGCTGTTTTTT	CASRELLLDTGELFF
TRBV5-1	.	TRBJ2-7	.	TGCGCCAGCAGCACCTCTAGCTTTACTTACGAGCAGTACTTC	CASSTSSFTYEQYF
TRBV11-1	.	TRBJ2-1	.	TGTGCCTGCAGCTTGGTGGCAGGGTCCAGTGAGCAGTTCTTC	CACSLVAGSSEQFF
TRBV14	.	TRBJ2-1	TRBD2	TGTGCCAGCAGCCAAGCTAGCGGGAGGGTCAGGAATGAGCAGTTCTTC	CASSQASGRVRNEQFF
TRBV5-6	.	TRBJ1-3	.	TGTGCCAGCACCCTGACTGGGACTGGAAACACCATATATTTT	CASTLTGTGNTIYF
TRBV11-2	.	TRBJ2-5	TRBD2	TGTGCCAGCAGCTCTGCGACTAGCGGACAAGTGACCCAGTACTTC	CASSSATSGQVTQYF
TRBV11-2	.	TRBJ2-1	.	TGTGTCAGCAGCTCAAATCTTTTGGCGGGCAATGAGCAGTTCTTC	CVSSSNLLAGNEQFF
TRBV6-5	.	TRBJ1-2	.	TGTGCCAGTAGCCGTACCTTGGAGGGGAGTAGCTATGGCTACACCTTC	CASSRTLEGSSYGYTF
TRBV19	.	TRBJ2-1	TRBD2	TGTGCCAGTAGTGTGAGCGGGGACCCCTACAATGAGCAGTTCTTC	CASSVSGDPYNEQFF
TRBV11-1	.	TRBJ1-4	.	TGTGCCAGCAGCTTAGAAGAGACCAAAAAACTGTTTTTT	CASSLEETKKLFF
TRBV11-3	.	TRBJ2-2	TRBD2	TGTGCCAGCACCGGGGGTAGCGGGAGGAGTAGAACTGGGGAGCTGTTTTTT	CASTGGSGRSRTGELFF
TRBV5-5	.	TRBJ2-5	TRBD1	TGTGCCATCACCAAGGACAGGTCTCAAGAGACCCAGTACTTC	CAITKDRSQETQYF
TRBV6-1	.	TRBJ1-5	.	TGTGCCAGTAATGATCTGGATAGCAATCAGCCCCAGCATTTT	CASNDLDSNQPQHF
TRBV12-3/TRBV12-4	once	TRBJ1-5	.	TGTGCCAGCAGGCCTACAGTGGGGAATCAGCCCCAGCATTTT	CASRPTVGNQPQHF
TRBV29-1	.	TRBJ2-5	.	TGCAGCACTTCTGGGGGCCCCCCTGAGACCCAGAACTTC	CSTSGGPPETQNF